This T cell receptor beta chain was captured by sequencing in a study of identical twins. This CDR3 is 17 amino acids long. J gave up 0 bases and V 4 bases, and 15 bases lay outside the gene matches. CDR1 SQVTM and CDR2 ANQGSEA come from the germline V gene. In its sample, this clonotype was seen many times. TCRdb fed the 5' RACE reads into MiXCR, producing one record per CDR3 protein. Of 690,000 or so distinct CDR3 sequences in the sample, 8% to 9% are singletons; the top ten hold around 0.98%. This same sample was also taken into another study, of yellow fever vaccine responses in identical twins.

Sequenced input: PBMCs. The rearrangement links TRBV29-1 to TRBJ2-7, with 7 bases matching TRBD1. The receptor comes from a woman between 18 and 29 years old in good health. CDR3 nucleotide sequence: TGCAGCGTTGCCGGGACAGCGGCTTCAAGGAGCTCCTACGAGCAGTACTTC. It translates to CSVAGTAASRSSYEQYF.